This is a list of T cell receptor beta chains from one sample in a study of cytomegalovirus exposure and HLA in healthy donors. TCRdb's copy holds only in-frame clones and misses some; the assay was immunoSEQ multiplex PCR. The data contain around 130,000 clones, less than 10% of them singletons. Material: PBMCs. The receptors derive from a woman between 35 and 50 years old in good health and CMV-seropositive. The CDR3 runs from the conserved cysteine through the conserved F or W. A D gene is named only where the DNA matches it firmly. A clone size is listed for some rows: how often the clone was seen (once, few, many), or a class if it is expanded.

>18|TRBJ1-4|TRBV4-1|-|few
CASSQAQGHEVGKEKLFF
TGCGCCAGCAGCCAAGCACAGGGCCACGAGGTGGGAAAAGAAAAACTGTTTTTT
>16|TRBJ1-1|TRBV7-9|TRBD1|few
CAGSLELGQGRDEAFF
TGTGCCGGCAGCTTAGAACTGGGACAGGGGCGGGATGAAGCTTTCTTT
>16|TRBJ2-5|TRBV5-4|TRBD2|few
CASSLERGWGGETQYF
TGTGCCAGCAGCTTGGAGAGAGGGTGGGGGGGAGAGACCCAGTACTTC
>17|TRBJ1-4|TRBV27|-|-
CASSPQLTRPANEKLFF
TGTGCCAGCAGTCCGCAACTGACACGCCCGGCTAATGAAAAACTGTTTTTT
>14|TRBJ2-5|TRBV11-1|-|-
CASSSRGLQETQYF
TGTGCCAGCAGCTCCAGGGGCCTCCAAGAGACCCAGTACTTC
>13|TRBJ1-2|TRBV30|-|-
CAWRTTGTYGYTF
TGTGCCTGGAGAACTACAGGAACCTATGGCTACACCTTC
>14|TRBJ2-7|TRBV7-9|TRBD1|few
CASSQSTGDYEQYF
TGTGCCAGCAGCCAAAGCACAGGGGACTACGAGCAGTACTTC
>14|TRBJ2-7|TRBV10-3|TRBD1|-
CAISERGQSYEQYF
TGTGCCATCAGTGAGAGGGGACAGAGTTACGAGCAGTACTTC
>12|TRBJ1-4|TRBV28|TRBD1|-
CALRGIGEKLFF
TGTGCCCTCAGGGGGATTGGTGAAAAACTGTTTTTT
>14|TRBJ2-3|TRBV9|TRBD2|few
CASSYSGGSDTQYF
TGTGCCAGCAGCTATAGCGGGGGTTCAGATACGCAGTATTTT
>13|TRBJ2-7|TRBV6-6|TRBD1|few
CASRTTGAHEQYF
TGTGCCAGCAGAACGACAGGGGCCCACGAGCAGTACTTC
>15|TRBJ2-1|TRBV19|-|-
CASGPVLHSYNEQFF
TGTGCCAGTGGGCCCGTTTTACACTCCTACAATGAGCAGTTCTTC
>15|TRBJ1-2|TRBV14|TRBD1|-
CASSQRQGVNYGYTF
TGTGCCAGCAGCCAGCGACAGGGAGTTAACTATGGCTACACCTTC
>16|TRBJ1-1|TRBV11-3|TRBD1|-
CASSLDYGTGNAEAFF
TGTGCCAGCAGCTTAGACTACGGGACAGGGAACGCTGAAGCTTTCTTT
>12|TRBJ2-7|TRBV7-6|-|-
CASSSQGYEQYF
TGTGCCAGCAGCTCACAGGGCTACGAGCAGTACTTC
>14|TRBJ2-1|TRBV5-1|TRBD1|few
CASGKDRANNEQFF
TGCGCCAGCGGAAAGGACAGGGCTAACAATGAGCAGTTCTTC
>15|TRBJ2-7|TRBV30|-|few
CAWLRVRGLTYEQYF
TGTGCCTGGCTTCGCGTCAGGGGCTTAACCTACGAGCAGTACTTC
>15|TRBJ2-2|TRBV5-1|TRBD1|few
CASKLGQGAAGELFF
TGCGCCAGCAAATTGGGACAGGGGGCGGCCGGGGAGCTGTTTTTT
>15|TRBJ1-1|TRBV5-1|TRBD1|few
CASSKRQGEASEAFF
TGCGCCAGCAGCAAAAGACAGGGGGAGGCCTCTGAAGCTTTCTTT
>15|TRBJ1-3|TRBV5-4|TRBD1|few
CASSYGQGAGNTIYF
TGTGCCAGCAGCTATGGACAGGGAGCTGGAAACACCATATATTTT
>17|TRBJ1-5|TRBV7-9|TRBD1|few
CASSLSPTGVSNQPQHF
TGTGCCAGCAGCCTCTCTCCCACAGGGGTTAGCAATCAGCCCCAGCATTTT
>17|TRBJ2-1|TRBV10-3|TRBD1|-
CAISGTGGISSYNEQFF
TGTGCCATCAGTGGGACAGGGGGGATCAGCTCCTACAATGAGCAGTTCTTC
>11|TRBJ1-1|TRBV6-1|-|-
CASKPNTEAFF
TGTGCCAGCAAGCCGAACACTGAAGCTTTCTTT
>15|TRBJ1-2|TRBV19|-|-
CASSIFEGRNYGYTF
TGTGCCAGTAGTATTTTCGAGGGTAGGAACTATGGCTACACCTTC
>11|TRBJ2-7|TRBV19|-|-
CASSIGHEQYF
TGTGCCAGTAGTATAGGGCACGAGCAGTACTTC
>15|TRBJ2-7|TRBV6-5|TRBD2|-
CASSYRTSGGFEQYF
TGTGCCAGCAGTTACCGAACTAGCGGCGGGTTCGAGCAGTACTTC
>14|TRBJ2-7|TRBV6-1|TRBD1|few
CASSGQGLRYEQYF
TGTGCCAGCAGCGGACAGGGGCTGAGGTACGAGCAGTACTTC
>16|TRBJ1-2|TRBV4-2|-|-
CASSPRRPGVTYGYTF
TGTGCCAGCAGCCCCAGAAGGCCGGGGGTAACCTATGGCTACACCTTC
>15|TRBJ1-2|TRBV7-8|-|-
CASSPRVWGRRGYTF
TGTGCCAGCAGCCCGCGGGTCTGGGGGCGTCGGGGCTACACCTTC
>15|TRBJ1-3|TRBV5-1|-|few
CASSLDMTAGNTIYF
TGCGCCAGCAGCTTGGATATGACAGCTGGAAACACCATATATTTT
>14|TRBJ2-7|TRBV9|TRBD1|few
CASSAGTDSYEQYF
TGTGCCAGCAGCGCCGGGACAGACTCCTACGAGCAGTACTTC
>15|TRBJ1-1|TRBV27|-|-
CASSPLVNFNTEAFF
TGTGCCAGCAGTCCGTTGGTTAACTTCAACACTGAAGCTTTCTTT
>13|TRBJ1-2|TRBV2|TRBD1|-
CASKKTGQYGCTF
TGTGCCAGCAAGAAGACAGGGCAGTATGGCTGCACCTTC
>15|TRBJ2-2|TRBV7-3|TRBD1|-
CASSSRQGNTGELFF
TGTGCCAGCAGCTCACGACAGGGTAACACCGGGGAGCTGTTTTTT
>14|TRBJ2-2|TRBV2|TRBD1|few
CASRPDRDPGELFF
TGTGCCAGCAGGCCGGACAGGGACCCCGGGGAGCTGTTTTTT